The 32 T cell receptor beta chains below were found in one sample sequenced in a study of cytomegalovirus exposure and HLA in healthy donors (dated by TCRdb to about 2017). The library came from the immunoSEQ multiplex PCR assay. For the multiplex PCR, a mixture combining 60 forward primers for TCR Vbeta segments and 13 reverse primers for TCR Jbeta segments was used. TCRdb retrieved this table from immuneACCESS and kept in-frame rearrangements only. Not all clones are present; in checked studies, unresolved V genes account for under half, and no reason is known for the remainder. This sample's table lists around 140,000 clones. The ten largest make up approximately 1% of the sample. The specimen was PBMCs. These receptors were collected from a male donor in good health and CMV-seronegative.

The chain recombines TRBV19 with TRBJ1-1; 7 bases agree with TRBD1. V trimming: 6 bases; J trimming: 3 bases; junction bases outside the gene matches: 16. Per the germline V gene, CDR1 is LNHDA and CDR2 is SQIVND (reference sequence). CDR3 length: 17 residues. The CDR3 DNA follows: TGTGCCAGTAGCTCCTCCGGGACAGCCTATATGGACACTGAAGCTTTCTTT. Translation: CASSSSGTAYMDTEAFF.

This sequence joins TRBV25-1 and TRBJ1-1; unclear D gene. The germline V gene has CDR1 MGHDK and CDR2 SYGVNS. This CDR3 is built from 15 residues. Trimming shortened V by 1 base and J by 6 bases, and 15 bases separated the two germline ends. The CDR3 region has the DNA TGTGCCAGCAGTGAATCGGGTCCCCCAACCTCTGAAGCTTTCTTT. It yields the protein CASSESGPPTSEAFF.

To note about this clone: This CDR3 is also generated by other DNA sequences in the sample. The chain has TRBV27 and TRBJ2-2; tentatively, D is TRBD1 (6 bases). The germline V gene encodes CDR1 MNHEY and CDR2 SMNVEV (reference sequence). Trimming cost V 3 bases and J 0 bases, with 8 bases left between them. This CDR3 region has 15 residues. DNA of the CDR3: TGTGCCAGCAGTTTGAAGGGGGCGAACACCGGGGAGCTGTTTTTT. It yields the protein CASSLKGANTGELFF.

The chain links TRBV7-9 to TRBJ1-2; 10 bases agree with TRBD1. Germline trimming cut 4 bases from V and 6 bases from J; bases unmatched to any gene: 20. Germline CDR1 reads SEHNR; CDR2 reads FQNEAQ (reference sequence). This CDR3 comprises 19 residues. CDR3 DNA: TGTGCCAGCAGCTCGCCCCCAGCCTTGACAGGGGGCGATGGGGATGGCTACACCTTC. Its protein product is CASSSPPALTGGDGDGYTF.

The rearrangement joins TRBV19 to TRBJ1-1, with unresolved D. The germline V gene has CDR1 LNHDA and CDR2 SQIVND (reference sequence). The CDR3 is made up of 13 amino acids. V lost 3 bases, J lost 1 base, and 6 bases lay in between. The CDR3 coding sequence is TGTGCCAGTAGTATCAACAAGAACACTGAAGCTTTCTTT. Amino acid sequence: CASSINKNTEAFF.

The chain recombines TRBV4-1 with TRBJ1-1, with unresolved D. The CDR3 is 17 residues long. The V end lost 0 bases, the J end lost 1 base, and 15 bases lay between the germline ends. Germline assignment: CDR1 MGHRA and CDR2 YSYEKL. The CDR3 loop is CASSQDEEVQPNTEAFF. CDR3 coding DNA: TGCGCCAGCAGCCAAGACGAGGAAGTTCAGCCGAACACTGAAGCTTTCTTT.

This rearrangement joins TRBV5-3 to TRBJ2-7; 7 bases align to TRBD2. TRBV5-3 is an ORF, with its function uncertain. This CDR3 contains 15 residues. V gave up 0 bases and J gave up 2 bases; unmatched junction bases: 5. CDR3 nucleotides: TGTGCCAGAAGCTTGGGATTGACTAGCCCCTACGAGCAGTACTTC. Translated: CARSLGLTSPYEQYF.

The chain is built from TRBV29-1 and TRBJ2-2; no reliable D call. The V gene lost 1 base and the J gene lost 0 bases, with 9 bases spanning the gap. This CDR3 has 15 residues. The germline V gene has CDR1 SQVTM and CDR2 ANQGSEA. In DNA, the CDR3 is TGCAGCGTTGAAGTTCGCAGGACGAACACCGGGGAGCTGTTTTTT. This gives the protein CSVEVRRTNTGELFF.

The genes are TRBV7-2 and TRBJ1-2; TRBD1 matches 7 bases. J lost 5 bases, V lost 3 bases, and 6 bases had no gene match. The germline CDR1 and CDR2 sequences are SGHTA and FQGNSA. The CDR3 totals 14 residues. CDR3 coding DNA: TGTGCCAGCAGCTTCCTGGACAGGAATTATGGCTACACCTTC. Protein: CASSFLDRNYGYTF. The full variable domain, completed using reference TRBV7-2 and TRBJ1-2, is GAGVSQSPSNKVTEKGKDVELRCDPISGHTALYWYRQSLGQGLEFLIYFQGNSAPDKSGLPSDRFSAERTGGSVSTLTIQRTQQEDSAVYLCASSFLDRNYGYTFGSGTRLTVV.

This chain connects TRBV7-2 to TRBJ2-1, with D possibly matching TRBD1 (7 bases). With 1 base removed from V and 7 bases from J, the gap between germline ends came to 14 bases. From germline, CDR1 is SGHTA and CDR2 FQGNSA. The CDR3 is 15 amino acids. The CDR3 DNA reads TGTGCCAGCAGCTTAGTGTCAGGGGGGACTAATGAGCAGTTCTTC. Its protein is CASSLVSGGTNEQFF.

This rearrangement joins TRBV7-8 to TRBJ2-7, with a possible D match to TRBD1 (6 bases). The CDR3 consists of 15 residues. The germline CDR1 and CDR2 sequences are SGHVS and FQNEAQ. V lost 5 bases and J 5 bases, leaving 19 bases between the germline ends. CDR3: CASSPTRRPGDEQYF. CDR3 in DNA: TGTGCCAGCAGCCCTACGCGACGCCCAGGGGACGAGCAGTACTTC.

The V call is TRBV11-3, the J call TRBJ1-1; D perhaps matches TRBD1 (6 bases). V gave up 2 bases and J gave up 3 bases, with 22 bases separating them. The CDR3 totals 18 residues. CDR1 SGHNT and CDR2 YENEEA come from the germline V gene. The CDR3 loop reads CASSLPVYGGHVDTEAFF. The CDR3 nucleotides read TGTGCCAGCAGCTTACCTGTCTACGGGGGGCATGTTGACACTGAAGCTTTCTTT.

The gene calls are TRBV9 and TRBJ1-1, with D possibly TRBD1 on 5 matching bases. Germline-derived CDR1 and CDR2 are SGDLS and YYNGEE. V was trimmed by 4 bases and J by 7 bases, leaving 26 bases between them. The length of the CDR3 is 17 residues. DNA for the CDR3: TGTGCCAGCAGCCCGAATCCGATTGGACACTTTACCTATGAAGCTTTCTTT. This translates into CASSPNPIGHFTYEAFF.

The rearrangement links TRBV7-2 to TRBJ1-5; the D gene is possibly TRBD1 (6 bases). Germline CDR1 reads SGHTA; CDR2 reads FQGNSA. Between the trimmed V and J ends, which lost 1 base and 4 bases, there was a span of 8 bases. The length of the CDR3 is 14 residues. The CDR3 DNA sequence: TGTGCCAGCAGCTTAGTGGGGGCTAATCAGCCCCAGCATTTT. It yields the protein CASSLVGANQPQHF.

The chain combines TRBV5-4 with TRBJ2-7; 8 bases are shared with TRBD1. Germline CDR1 and CDR2: SGHNT and YYREEE (reference sequence). This CDR3 region has 16 residues. Losses at the gene ends were 0 bases for V and 7 bases for J; bases not matched to a gene: 12. The CDR3 spells CASSLAGQGARREQYF. The CDR3 DNA reads TGTGCCAGCAGCTTGGCTGGGCAGGGGGCGCGACGGGAGCAGTACTTC.

The chain employs TRBV5-1 and TRBJ2-7, with 7 bases that match TRBD1. The trim removed 1 base at V and 3 bases at J, leaving 4 bases unmatched. Germline V lookup: CDR1 SGHRS, CDR2 YFSETQ. The CDR3 contains 14 residues. Here the CDR3 reads CASSLQTGIYEQYF. The CDR3 bases are TGCGCCAGCAGCTTGCAGACAGGGATCTACGAGCAGTACTTC.

V and J are TRBV29-1 and TRBJ1-2; the D gene is possibly TRBD1 (6 bases). V lost 5 bases to trimming and J lost 8 bases, with 15 bases between them. There are 12 residues in the CDR3. CDR1 and CDR2 (germline): SQVTM, ANQGSEA. CDR3 nucleotide sequence: TGCAGCGTTCGCCGGGACACGGAGGGCTACACCTTC. It translates to CSVRRDTEGYTF. The whole variable domain, filled in from reference TRBV29-1 and TRBJ1-2, reads SAVISQKPSRDICQRGTSLTIQCQVDSQVTMMFWYRQQPGQSLTLIATANQGSEATYESGFVIDKFPISRPNLTFSTLTVSNMSPEDSSIYLCSVRRDTEGYTFGSGTRLTVV.

The chain combines TRBV29-1 with TRBJ2-1; 11 bases fit TRBD2. J lost 5 bases, V lost 6 bases, and 9 bases had no gene match. Germline V gene lookup returns CDR1 SQVTM and CDR2 ANQGSEA. The CDR3 covers 15 residues. CDR3: CSVGTSGYSNNEQFF. The CDR3, as DNA: TGCAGCGTAGGGACTAGCGGATATTCTAACAATGAGCAGTTCTTC.

The rearrangement joins TRBV7-6 to TRBJ2-3; 8 bases line up with TRBD1. The ends lost 5 bases at V and 3 bases at J; junction bases unmatched: 7. This CDR3 contains 15 residues. Germline V gene sequence: CDR1 SGHVS, CDR2 FNYEAQ. In nucleotides, the CDR3 is TGTGCCAGCAGCGTCCAGGACAGGGTTACAGATACGCAGTATTTT. It codes for CASSVQDRVTDTQYF.

The rearrangement links TRBV7-6 to TRBJ1-6; 7 bases match TRBD1. The V and J ends lost 3 bases and 7 bases, in that order; junction bases with no gene match: 6. The germline V gene has CDR1 SGHVS and CDR2 FNYEAQ. The CDR3 totals 15 residues. CDR3 sequence reads: CASSFQTGWNSPLHF. The CDR3 coding sequence is TGTGCCAGCAGCTTCCAGACAGGGTGGAATTCACCCCTCCACTTT.

The rearrangement links TRBV2 to TRBJ1-1, with D unclear. CDR3 length: 11 residues. V was clipped by 6 bases and J by 3 bases, with 5 bases between them. Per the germline V gene, CDR1 is SNHLY and CDR2 is FYNNEI. CDR3 nucleotides: TGTGCCAGCAGACGGGACACTGAAGCTTTCTTT. It encodes CASRRDTEAFF.

V and J are TRBV12-2 and TRBJ2-7; the table calls TRBD2, which could not be checked here. TRBV12-2 is assigned pseudogene status. The CDR3 consists of 18 residues. The CDR3 DNA sequence: TGTGCAAGTCGCTTAGGAGGTGTTAGCGGGAGGCAGTCCTACGAGCAGTACTTC. Translating it yields CASRLGGVSGRQSYEQYF.

Written as DNA, the CDR3 is TGCAGCGTCCCCGAATCGAATACAGACCAGTACTTC. As protein: CSVPESNTDQYF. The V gene is TRBV29-1, the J gene TRBJ2-5; D remains unclear. Germline assignment: CDR1 SQVTM and CDR2 ANQGSEA. V lost 6 bases, J lost 10 bases, and 18 bases lay in between. This CDR3 comprises 12 residues.

The DNA for the CDR3 is TGTGCCAGCAACACCCTGACAGGGAAGAGAGTCGGGGAGCTGTTTTTT. It translates to CASNTLTGKRVGELFF. The V call is TRBV2, the J call TRBJ2-2; 7 bases are a match to TRBD1. The CDR3 is made up of 16 amino acids. Germline V gene lookup returns CDR1 SNHLY and CDR2 FYNNEI. V lost 7 bases, J lost 7 bases, and 15 bases stayed unmatched.

The V and J genes are TRBV7-8 and TRBJ2-5, with D perhaps matching TRBD2 (5 bases). With 2 bases removed from V and 1 base from J, the gap between germline ends came to 11 bases. CDR3 length: 15 residues. Germline loops: CDR1 SGHVS, CDR2 FQNEAQ. The CDR3 bases are TGTGCCAGCAGCTTACTGTCGGGGATCCAAGAGACCCAGTACTTC. Its protein is CASSLLSGIQETQYF.

The rearrangement links TRBV25-1 to TRBJ2-1, with 7 bases that match TRBD1. CDR3 length: 16 amino acids. CDR1 and CDR2 from the germline V gene are MGHDK and SYGVNS. J was trimmed by 4 bases and V by 1 base; bases with no gene match: 7. In nucleotides, the CDR3 is TGTGCCAGCAGTGAATCAGGGGGAAATAGGTACAATGAGCAGTTCTTC. Its protein product is CASSESGGNRYNEQFF.

J is TRBJ2-5 and V is TRBV5-1, with 12 nucleotides matching TRBD1. Looked up from germline, CDR1 is SGHRS and CDR2 is YFSETQ. The junction had 6 bases not matched to a gene; V was cut back by 4 bases and J by 5 bases. The length of the CDR3 is 15 residues. The CDR3 is CASSRGTGGGETQYF. The DNA for the CDR3 is TGCGCCAGCAGCCGCGGGACAGGGGGCGGTGAGACCCAGTACTTC.

The CDR3 coding sequence is TGTGCCAGTGAAGAGGATCTAAACACTGAAGCTTTCTTT. It yields the protein CASEEDLNTEAFF. The genes are TRBV7-8 and TRBJ1-1; D unresolved. This CDR3 region has 13 residues. V was trimmed by 9 bases and J by 2 bases, leaving 13 bases between them. CDR1 and CDR2 (germline): SGHVS, FQNEAQ.

The chain carries TRBV5-1 and TRBJ2-7; 9 nucleotides match TRBD1. The germline V gene has CDR1 SGHRS and CDR2 YFSETQ. V was pared by 4 bases and J by 7 bases, with 12 bases of the junction left unmatched. CDR3 size: 15 residues. The CDR3 loop reads CASSAKTGGRVEQYF. The CDR3 coding sequence is TGCGCCAGCAGCGCCAAAACAGGGGGCCGTGTAGAGCAGTACTTC.

The gene calls are TRBV18 and TRBJ1-5; 8 bases line up with TRBD1. Losses at the gene ends were 5 bases for V and 5 bases for J; bases not matched to a gene: 5. There are 14 residues in the CDR3. Germline CDR1 KGHSH, CDR2 LQKENI. The CDR3 loop is CASSTTGVDQPQHF. The CDR3 DNA reads as TGTGCCAGCTCAACGACAGGGGTGGATCAGCCCCAGCATTTT. The full variable domain, with the rest looked up from reference TRBV18 and TRBJ1-5, is NAGVMQNPRHLVRRRGQEARLRCSPMKGHSHVYWYRQLPEEGLKFMVYLQKENIIDESGMPKERFSAEFPKEGPSILRIQQVVRGDSAAYFCASSTTGVDQPQHFGDGTRLSIL.

The chain carries TRBV5-4 and TRBJ1-1; 7 bases map to TRBD1. Germline CDR1 is SGHNT and CDR2 is YYREEE (reference sequence). The V gene end was trimmed by 4 bases and the J gene end by 9 bases; junction bases not matched to a gene: 12. The CDR3 runs 14 residues. The CDR3 loop reads CASSETGAALQAFF. The CDR3 DNA is TGTGCCAGCAGCGAAACAGGGGCAGCCCTTCAAGCTTTCTTT.

This rearrangement joins TRBV7-2 to TRBJ2-5; D is possibly TRBD1 (6 bases). The germline V gene encodes CDR1 SGHTA and CDR2 FQGNSA. The CDR3 loop spans 14 amino acids. With 2 bases removed from V and 5 bases from J, the gap between germline ends came to 12 bases. The CDR3 DNA follows: TGTGCCAGCAGCTTAAGGTGGCAGGGGGAGACCCAGTACTTC. Translation gives CASSLRWQGETQYF. Filled out from reference TRBV7-2 and TRBJ2-5, the complete variable domain reads GAGVSQSPSNKVTEKGKDVELRCDPISGHTALYWYRQSLGQGLEFLIYFQGNSAPDKSGLPSDRFSAERTGGSVSTLTIQRTQQEDSAVYLCASSLRWQGETQYFGPGTRLLVL.